The present T cell receptor beta chain was sequenced within a study of glioma-infiltrating T cells (dated by TCRdb to 2016 to 2017). Regarding the research as a whole: The study sequenced TCR alpha- and beta-chain repertoires from glioma tissue, from non-neoplastic brain tissue and from matched peripheral blood mononuclear cells. To measure how far tissue and blood T-cell populations diverged, each tissue-infiltrating repertoire was compared against the peripheral blood repertoire of the same patient. Three low-grade glioma patients, under ten primary glioblastoma patients, and three non-glioma patients who contributed non-neoplastic brain tissue made up the paired cohort.

Comments on this clonotype: No cognate antigen has been identified for it. The input lacks base qualities; no much larger clone sits a single base away.

The iRepertoire nested amplicon-rescue multiplex PCR (arm-PCR) platform was used to amplify TCR alpha and beta CDR3 regions from RNA. One-step reverse transcription and amplification used about 90-450 ng of tissue mRNA or PBMC total RNA as input. Following bead purification, Illumina adapters were added by a secondary multiplex PCR, and libraries between 200 and 400 bp were gel-purified. The libraries contained internal 6-nucleotide barcodes that were used for demultiplexing. Sequencing of libraries was performed on an Illumina MiSeq with 2x220 or 2x250 nucleotide paired-end reads. Per the source publication's procedure: Paired reads were merged using FLASH 1.2.11 and were aligned to the GRCh37 human genome using BWA-MEM, after which TRA and TRB reads were extracted. An IMGT-derived reference of cassette sequences and CDR3 motifs, with pseudogenes included, was used for V and J assignment. Three-frame translation of reads was performed, and productive CDR3s were defined as those with a C...FGXG motif and no stop codons. Clonotypes were defined as unique combinations of V-J cassette pair and CDR3 amino acid sequence. Reads were filtered by Hamming distance, with the threshold set by the sequence error rate of each sample in mapped regions. In-frame beta chains were kept once TCRdb had trimmed the public reads at Q25 with fastp and called clones with MiXCR. All rows with the same CDR3 protein become a single entry with the most common DNA and genes. In this record, the V and J calls reflect TCRdb's handling and not the investigators' own analysis. The table for this sample lists 170,000 or so distinct CDR3 sequences; about 40% of them were counted only once. The ten largest clonotypes hold about 5.2% of the sample.

Paper-wide results and their limitations: In non-neoplastic patients, VJ-independent divergence between tissue and blood fell below expectation, whereas in all gliomas, and especially in low-grade gliomas, the divergence rose above expectation. Group comparisons were based on small numbers of patients: three non-neoplastic, three low-grade glioma and 7 to 9 glioblastoma patients. Only a very small number of CDR3 sequences turned up in both tissue and blood, a result put down to high CDR3 diversity combined with limited sampling.

Between the V and J ends, shortened by 3 bases and 3 bases respectively, the junction contains 3 bases. The CDR3, from cysteine to phenylalanine, totals 11 residues. CDR3 DNA only is kept here, 33 bases in frame from base 1. From a lookup of the germline V gene, CDR1 and CDR2 are WSHSY and SAAADI. This TCR came from a human donor with low-grade glioma or glioblastoma, undergoing nonglioma brain surgery, or in good health (not recorded which). Specimen: glioma tissue, nonneoplastic brain tissue, or PBMCs (not recorded which). The chain employs TRBV10-2 and TRBJ2-7, with the D gene call left open. The CDR3: CASSDYYEQYF. The sequenced DNA: TGCGCCAGCAGTGACTACTACGAGCAGTACTTC.